This T cell receptor (beta chain) derives from a study of monozygotic twins with inflammatory bowel disease. Germline V gives CDR1 MNHEY, CDR2 SVGAGI. CDR3 size: 15 residues. Concerning this clonotype itself: Antigen: not known.

TCRalpha and TCRbeta cDNA went through nested PCRs of roughly 16 and 10 cycles, two in total. Following a re-call of the 5' RACE reads, TCRdb has one entry per CDR3 protein and lacks DNA. The record lists 150,000 or so distinct CDR3 sequences, of which the ten most abundant hold approximately 7.4%. General study points: Relative to healthy twins, IBD patients had fewer clonotypes in common with others, a gap that was especially apparent with disease activity. Healthy co-twins showed greater TCRbeta diversity (inverse Simpson) than IBD patients.

The sequence was collected from a human donor with ulcerative colitis or Crohn's disease, or a healthy co-twin of an affected twin (not recorded which). The sequenced sample consisted of blood. The chain combines TRBV6-5 with TRBJ2-7. The CDR3 is CASSYSLGTSYEQYF.